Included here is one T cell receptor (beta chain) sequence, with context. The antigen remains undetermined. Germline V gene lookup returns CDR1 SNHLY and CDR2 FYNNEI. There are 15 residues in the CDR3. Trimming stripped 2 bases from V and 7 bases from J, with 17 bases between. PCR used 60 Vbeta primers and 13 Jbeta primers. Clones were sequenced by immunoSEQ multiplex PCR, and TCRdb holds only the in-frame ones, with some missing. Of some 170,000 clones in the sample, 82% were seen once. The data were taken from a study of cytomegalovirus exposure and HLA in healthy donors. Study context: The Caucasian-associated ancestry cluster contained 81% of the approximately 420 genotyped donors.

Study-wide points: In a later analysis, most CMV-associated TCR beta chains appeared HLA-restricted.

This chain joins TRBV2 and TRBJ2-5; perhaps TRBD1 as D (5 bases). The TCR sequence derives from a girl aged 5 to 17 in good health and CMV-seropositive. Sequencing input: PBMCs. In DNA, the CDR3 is TGTGCCAGCAGTGAACTGGACAAGCCCCGTGGGACCCAGTACTTC. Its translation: CASSELDKPRGTQYF. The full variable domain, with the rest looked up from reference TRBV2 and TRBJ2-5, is EPEVTQTPSHQVTQMGQEVILRCVPISNHLYFYWYRQILGQKVEFLVSFYNNEISEKSEIFDDQFSVERPDGSNFTLKIRSTKLEDSAMYFCASSELDKPRGTQYFGPGTRLLVL.